The 14 T cell receptor beta chains given below trace back to one sample, sequenced in a study of blood T cell repertoires in COVID-19. Clones were sequenced by immunoSEQ multiplex PCR, and TCRdb holds only the in-frame ones, with some missing. The table lists 190,000 or so clones, roughly 77% of them singletons, with around a tenth in the top ten. The sample consisted of PBMCs or T cells enriched from blood (not recorded which). Receptors were obtained from a middle-aged man who had recovered from COVID-19.

V gene TRBV24-1 combines with J gene TRBJ1-2; 11 bases are shared with TRBD1. Trimming removed 4 bases from V and 8 bases from J; junction bases left unmatched: 11. Germline loops: CDR1 KGHDR, CDR2 SFDVKD. The CDR3 is made up of 16 amino acids. CDR3 protein: CATSEDRGPFPRGYTF. The CDR3 nucleotides read TGTGCCACCAGTGAGGACAGGGGGCCATTCCCTCGGGGCTACACCTTC.

The rearrangement links TRBV5-8 to TRBJ1-3; the match to TRBD1 covers 12 bases. Germline V gene data show CDR1 as SGHTS and CDR2 as YDEGEE. Trimming cost V 4 bases and J 2 bases; bases outside gene matches: 4. The CDR3 contains 16 residues. The CDR3 is CASSIRDRGPGNTIYF. The CDR3 DNA is TGTGCCAGCAGCATTCGGGACAGGGGGCCTGGAAACACCATATATTTT. Complete variable domain (other parts from reference TRBV5-8 and TRBJ1-3): EAGVTQSPTHLIKTRGQQATLRCSPISGHTSVYWYQQALGLGLQFLLWYDEGEERNRGNFPPRFSGRQFPNYSSELNVNALELEDSALYLCASSIRDRGPGNTIYFGEGSWLTVV.

The chain couples TRBV3-1 (or the pseudogene TRBV3-2) to TRBJ1-2; no clear D. The V gene lost 2 bases and the J gene lost 4 bases, with 8 bases spanning the gap. Germline V gene lookup returns CDR1 LGHDT and CDR2 YNNKEL (reference sequence). The CDR3 contains 13 residues. The CDR3 here is CASSQSGGYGYTF. Here the CDR3 DNA reads TGTGCCAGCAGCCAAAGCGGAGGCTATGGCTACACCTTC.

This clone came up a few times. The chain is built from TRBV30 and TRBJ1-2, with a possible D match to TRBD1 (6 bases). The germline gives CDR1 GTSNPN, CDR2 SVGIG (reference sequence). V lost 5 bases and J 8 bases, leaving 21 bases between the germline ends. The CDR3 is 14 amino acids. The CDR3 nucleotides read TGTGCCTGGGGAAGTTTTGCGGGGGCGGGAGGCTACACCTTC. It codes for CAWGSFAGAGGYTF.

With regard to this clone: A junction boundary mismatches the germline segment, possibly from a read error. For the CDR3, the DNA is TGTGCCATCAGTGAAGTAGCGGGATCCTTCAATGAGCAGTTCTTC. This sequence encodes CAISEVAGSFNEQFF. The chain combines TRBV10-3 with TRBJ2-1; 8 bases are shared with TRBD2. CDR1 and CDR2 (germline): ENHRY, SYGVKD. The CDR3 totals 15 residues.

J is TRBJ1-2 and V is TRBV19; D gene unclear. CDR3 length: 12 amino acids. Trimming removed 8 bases from V and 4 bases from J, with 11 bases in between. Germline lookup yields CDR1 LNHDA and CDR2 SQIVND (reference sequence). The CDR3: CASQGRSYGYTF. CDR3 DNA: TGTGCCAGTCAAGGTCGGAGCTATGGCTACACCTTC.

This chain uses TRBV29-1 with TRBJ1-1, with TRBD1 identical over 7 bases. The CDR3 covers 12 residues. The V and J ends lost 3 bases and 4 bases, in that order; junction bases with no gene match: 2. Germline V gene data show CDR1 as SQVTM and CDR2 as ANQGSEA. The CDR3 loop reads CSVDRGSTEAFF. The CDR3 DNA reads as TGCAGCGTTGACAGGGGGAGCACTGAAGCTTTCTTT. Looking up the rest from reference TRBV29-1 and TRBJ1-1 gives the full variable domain: SAVISQKPSRDICQRGTSLTIQCQVDSQVTMMFWYRQQPGQSLTLIATANQGSEATYESGFVIDKFPISRPNLTFSTLTVSNMSPEDSSIYLCSVDRGSTEAFFGQGTRLTVV.

The chain couples TRBV4-1 to TRBJ2-7; TRBD2 matches 7 bases. The CDR3 consists of 16 residues. Germline V gives CDR1 MGHRA, CDR2 YSYEKL. Trimming cost V 1 base and J 2 bases; bases outside gene matches: 8. In DNA, the CDR3 is TGCGCCAGCAGCCAAGTTTCGGGGGGAGGAACCTACGAGCAGTACTTC. Translation gives CASSQVSGGGTYEQYF.

This chain connects TRBV2 to TRBJ1-5, with TRBD1 matching 8 bases. The CDR3 runs to 13 residues. Per the germline V gene, CDR1 is SNHLY and CDR2 is FYNNEI. V gave up 7 bases and J gave up 4 bases; unmatched junction bases: 3. The CDR3 bases are TGTGCCAGCACCACAGGGGGAAATCAGCCCCAGCATTTT. It translates to CASTTGGNQPQHF.

The V and J genes are TRBV2 and TRBJ2-1; a weak D match, TRBD2 (5 bases). V lost 3 bases to trimming and J lost 2 bases, with 11 bases between them. The CDR3 runs 15 residues. In germline, CDR1 is SNHLY, CDR2 FYNNEI. The CDR3 DNA reads as TGTGCCAGCAGTGAGGAGCGGTCTACCTACAATGAGCAGTTCTTC. This encodes CASSEERSTYNEQFF.

The chain joins TRBV11-2 to TRBJ1-2; TRBD1 is a possible D gene (5 bases). Trimming took off 5 bases at V and 4 bases at J, with 11 bases between the two ends. This CDR3 is 13 amino acids long. From germline, CDR1 is SGHAT and CDR2 FQNNGV. For the CDR3, the DNA is TGTGCCAGCAGCAAAGACAGTCCCTATGGCTACACCTTC. Protein: CASSKDSPYGYTF.

V is TRBV4-2 and J is TRBJ2-5; TRBD2 agrees at 10 bases. V lost 4 bases and J lost 6; bases outside the gene matches: 14. This CDR3 spans 17 amino acids. In germline, CDR1 is LGHNA, CDR2 YNFKEQ. Here the CDR3 reads CASSLNGLAEEGKTQYF. DNA of the CDR3: TGTGCCAGCAGCCTAAACGGACTAGCGGAGGAGGGTAAGACCCAGTACTTC.

The genes are TRBV27 and TRBJ2-1; TRBD1 agrees at 7 bases. CDR1 is MNHEY and CDR2 is SMNVEV in the germline V gene (reference sequence). The CDR3 is made up of 16 amino acids. J gave up 6 bases and V 2 bases, and 10 bases lay outside the gene matches. This CDR3 is CASSLNPLTGINEQFF. CDR3 in DNA: TGTGCCAGCAGTTTAAATCCCTTGACAGGGATCAATGAGCAGTTCTTC.

This clone has only one observation. The chain carries TRBV7-3 and TRBJ2-1, with 10 bases that match TRBD1. V lost 4 bases and J lost 9; bases outside the gene matches: 3. From germline, CDR1 is SGHTA and CDR2 FQGTGA. The CDR3 is made up of 13 amino acids. This CDR3 reads CASSSGTGVEQFF. For the CDR3, the DNA is TGTGCCAGCAGCTCCGGGACAGGGGTTGAGCAGTTCTTC. Based on the CDR3 plus reference TRBV7-3 and TRBJ2-1, the full variable domain is GAGVSQTPSNKVTEKGKYVELRCDPISGHTALYWYRQSLGQGPEFLIYFQGTGAADDSGLPNDRFFAVRPEGSVSTLKIQRTERGDSAVYLCASSSGTGVEQFFGPGTRLTVL.